This TCR beta chain derives from a study of T cells in Graves' hyperthyroidism and ophthalmopathy. With duration under 3 months, ophthalmopathy was active: Clinical Activity Score at least 3, NOSPECS at least 4. The PBMCs were sourced from fresh peripheral blood (about 9.7 ml). J gave up 0 bases and V 10 bases, and 15 bases lay outside the gene matches. Germline V gives CDR1 MNHNS, CDR2 SASEGT. The CDR3 totals 17 residues. TCR beta CDR3 regions were amplified from RNA. The HTBI primer set served for first-round RT-PCR of the TCR CDR3. One entry per CDR3 protein results from TCRdb running MiXCR on the multiplex PCR reads. The table shows over 500,000 distinct CDR3 sequences, with 15% to 20% occurring only once. Turning to this clonotype: The antigen is undetermined.

Study outcomes and limitations: Prediction of ophthalmopathy progression came a median around 6 months pre-onset. Most thyroid clonotypes that were expanded above 0.001 also turned up in blood.

The sequence derives from a woman aged 30 to 39 with Graves' ophthalmopathy. What was sequenced was blood. The rearrangement links TRBV6-1 to TRBJ1-2, with 9 bases fitting TRBD1. The CDR3 DNA is TGTGCCACCCAACCCGGGACAGGGATCAGGGCTAACTATGGCTACACCTTC. Encoded protein: CATQPGTGIRANYGYTF.